This T cell receptor (beta chain) was sequenced during a study of identical twins. The CDR3 is 17 amino acids. J gave up 3 bases and V 6 bases, and 9 bases lay outside the gene matches. Per the germline V gene, CDR1 is DFQATT and CDR2 is SNEGSKA (reference sequence). All of the donors were Caucasians in good health. This clonotype was counted only a few times. Its cognate antigen is unknown. Template switching (which added a universal primer site) was used, and cDNA carried unique molecular identifiers. MiXCR, applied by TCRdb to the 5' RACE reads, yields one record per CDR3 protein. The table lists 200,000 or so distinct CDR3 sequences, more than 6.5% of them singletons. Study observations and caveats: Surplus twin overlap in beta out-of-frame sequences was less pronounced. Whereas memory repertoires showed no such difference, abundant cord blood beta clonotypes carried fewer insertions.

A further study also used this sample, focusing on yellow fever vaccine responses in identical twins.

Sequenced sample: memory (CD45RO+) T cells sorted from blood. The chain links TRBV20-1 to TRBJ2-6; 12 nucleotides line up with TRBD1. This TCR was recovered from a woman in her late teens or twenties in good health. The CDR3 DNA is TGCAGTGCGCATTTGGGACAGGGGGCGGTTGGGGCCAACGTCCTGACTTTC. As protein: CSAHLGQGAVGANVLTF.